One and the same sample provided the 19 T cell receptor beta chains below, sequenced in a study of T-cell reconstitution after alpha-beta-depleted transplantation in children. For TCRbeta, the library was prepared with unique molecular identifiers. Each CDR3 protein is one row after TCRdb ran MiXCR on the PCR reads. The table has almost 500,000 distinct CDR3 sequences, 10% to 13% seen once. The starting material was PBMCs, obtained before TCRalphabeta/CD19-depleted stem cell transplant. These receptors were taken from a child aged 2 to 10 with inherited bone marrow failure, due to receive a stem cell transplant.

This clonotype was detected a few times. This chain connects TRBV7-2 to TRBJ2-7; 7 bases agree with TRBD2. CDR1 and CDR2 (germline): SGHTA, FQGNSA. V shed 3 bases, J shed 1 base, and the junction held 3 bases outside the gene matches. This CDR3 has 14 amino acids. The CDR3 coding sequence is TGTGCCAGCAGCTTGCCGGGACTATCCTACGAGCAGTACTTC. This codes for CASSLPGLSYEQYF.

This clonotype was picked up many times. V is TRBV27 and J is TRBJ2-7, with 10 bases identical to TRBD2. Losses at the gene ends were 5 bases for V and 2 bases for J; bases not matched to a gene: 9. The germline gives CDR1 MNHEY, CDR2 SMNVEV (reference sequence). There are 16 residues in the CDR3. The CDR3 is CASSAKLAGSTYEQYF. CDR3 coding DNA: TGTGCCAGCAGTGCGAAACTAGCGGGGTCTACCTACGAGCAGTACTTC.

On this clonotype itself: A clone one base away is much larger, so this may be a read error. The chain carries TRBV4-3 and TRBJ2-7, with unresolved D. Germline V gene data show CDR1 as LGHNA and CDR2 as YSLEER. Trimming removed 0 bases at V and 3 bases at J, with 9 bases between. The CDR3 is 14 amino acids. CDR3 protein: CASSQDPEIYEQYF. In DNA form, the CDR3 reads TGCGCCAGCAGCCAAGATCCCGAGATCTACGAGCAGTACTTC.

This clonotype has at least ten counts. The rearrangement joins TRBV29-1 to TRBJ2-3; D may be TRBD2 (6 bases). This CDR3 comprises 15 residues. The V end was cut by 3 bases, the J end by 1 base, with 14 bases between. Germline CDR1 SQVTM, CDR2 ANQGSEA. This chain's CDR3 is CSVEGPAGGTDTQYF. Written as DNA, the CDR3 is TGCAGCGTTGAGGGCCCAGCGGGCGGCACAGATACGCAGTATTTT.

CDR3 in amino acids: CAWSPGGNQPQHF. CDR3 nucleotide sequence: TGTGCCTGGAGTCCGGGGGGAAATCAGCCCCAGCATTTT. This sequence joins TRBV30 and TRBJ1-5, with a possible D match to TRBD1 (5 bases). Per germline, CDR1 GTSNPN and CDR2 SVGIG (reference sequence). Trimming took off 2 bases at V and 4 bases at J, with 9 bases between the two ends. This CDR3 spans 13 amino acids.

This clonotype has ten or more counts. The CDR3 sequence is CSVEPYRDLGEQFF. The CDR3 nucleotides read TGCAGCGTTGAGCCCTATAGGGATTTAGGTGAGCAGTTCTTC. The chain carries TRBV29-1 and TRBJ2-1, with D uncertain. The CDR3 loop spans 14 amino acids. Germline-derived CDR1 and CDR2 are SQVTM and ANQGSEA. V was clipped by 3 bases and J by 9 bases, with 18 bases between them.

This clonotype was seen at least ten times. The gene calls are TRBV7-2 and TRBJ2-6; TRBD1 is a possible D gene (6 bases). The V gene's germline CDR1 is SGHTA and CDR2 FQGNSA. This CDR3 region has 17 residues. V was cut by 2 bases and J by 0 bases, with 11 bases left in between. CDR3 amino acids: CASSLSGAHSGANVLTF. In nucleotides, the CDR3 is TGTGCCAGCAGCTTATCAGGGGCCCACTCTGGGGCCAACGTCCTGACTTTC.

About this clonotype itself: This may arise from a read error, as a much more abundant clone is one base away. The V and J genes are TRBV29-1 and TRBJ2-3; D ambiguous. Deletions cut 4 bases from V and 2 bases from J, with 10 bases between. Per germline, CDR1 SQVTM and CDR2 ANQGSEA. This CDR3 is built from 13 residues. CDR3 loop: CSVASSITDTQYF. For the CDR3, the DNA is TGCAGCGTTGCGAGCAGTATCACAGATACGCAGTATTTT.

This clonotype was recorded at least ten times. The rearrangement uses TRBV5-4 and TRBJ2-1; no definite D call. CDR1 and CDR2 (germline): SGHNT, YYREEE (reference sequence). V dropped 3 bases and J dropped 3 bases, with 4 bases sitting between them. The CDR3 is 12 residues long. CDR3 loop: CASSWDYNEQFF. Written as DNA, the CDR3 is TGTGCCAGCAGCTGGGACTACAATGAGCAGTTCTTC.

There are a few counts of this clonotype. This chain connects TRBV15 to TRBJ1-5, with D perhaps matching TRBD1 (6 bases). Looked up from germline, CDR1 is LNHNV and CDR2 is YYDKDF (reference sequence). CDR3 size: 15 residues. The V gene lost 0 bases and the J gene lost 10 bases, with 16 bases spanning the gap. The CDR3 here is CATSRELGRGIPQHF. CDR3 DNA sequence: TGTGCCACCAGCAGAGAATTGGGCAGGGGTATTCCCCAGCATTTT. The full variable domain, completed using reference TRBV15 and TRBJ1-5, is DAMVIQNPRYQVTQFGKPVTLSCSQTLNHNVMYWYQQKSSQAPKLLFHYYDKDFNNEADTPDNFQSRRPNTSFCFLDIRSPGLGDTAMYLCATSRELGRGIPQHFGDGTRLSIL.

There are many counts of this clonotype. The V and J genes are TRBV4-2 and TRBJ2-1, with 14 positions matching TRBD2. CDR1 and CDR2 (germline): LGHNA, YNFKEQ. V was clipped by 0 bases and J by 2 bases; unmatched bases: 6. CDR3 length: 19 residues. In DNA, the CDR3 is TGTGCCAGCAGCCAAGAAAGGACTAGCGGGAGGAACCCCTACAATGAGCAGTTCTTC. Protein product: CASSQERTSGRNPYNEQFF.

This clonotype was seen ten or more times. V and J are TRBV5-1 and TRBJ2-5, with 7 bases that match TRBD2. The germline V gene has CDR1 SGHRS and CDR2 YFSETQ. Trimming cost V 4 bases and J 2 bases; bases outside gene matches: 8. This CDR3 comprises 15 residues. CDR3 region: CASSDRGGIQETQYF. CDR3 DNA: TGCGCCAGCAGCGACCGCGGGGGAATACAAGAGACCCAGTACTTC.

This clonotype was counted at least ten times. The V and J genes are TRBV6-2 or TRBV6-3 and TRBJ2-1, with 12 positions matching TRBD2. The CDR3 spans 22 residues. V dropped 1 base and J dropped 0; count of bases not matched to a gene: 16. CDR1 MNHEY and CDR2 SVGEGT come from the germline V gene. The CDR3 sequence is CASSYFTNPSGRVRASYNEQFF. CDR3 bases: TGTGCCAGCAGTTACTTTACGAACCCTAGCGGGAGGGTCCGAGCCTCCTACAATGAGCAGTTCTTC.

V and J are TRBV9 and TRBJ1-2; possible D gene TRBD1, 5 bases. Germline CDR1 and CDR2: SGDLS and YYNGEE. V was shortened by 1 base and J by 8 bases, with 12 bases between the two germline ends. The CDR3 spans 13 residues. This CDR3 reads CASSVWGERGYTF. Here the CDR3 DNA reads TGTGCCAGCAGCGTATGGGGGGAGCGCGGCTACACCTTC.

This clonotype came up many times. DNA for the CDR3: TGTGCCAGCAGCCTCTCCCCCTCTGGGGCAGATACGCAGTATTTT. Amino acids: CASSLSPSGADTQYF. The chain recombines TRBV12-1 with TRBJ2-3; the table's D call, TRBD1, was not checked against the DNA. TRBV12-1 has pseudogene status. The CDR3 is 15 amino acids.

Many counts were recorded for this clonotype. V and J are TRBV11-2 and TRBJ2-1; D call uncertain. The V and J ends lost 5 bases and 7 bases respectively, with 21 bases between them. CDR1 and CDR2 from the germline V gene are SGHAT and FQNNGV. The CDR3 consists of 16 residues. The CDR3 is CASSASPGPPWNEQFF. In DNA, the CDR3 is TGTGCCAGCAGCGCCTCCCCGGGTCCCCCATGGAATGAGCAGTTCTTC. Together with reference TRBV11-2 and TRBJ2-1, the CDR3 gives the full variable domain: EAGVAQSPRYKIIEKRQSVAFWCNPISGHATLYWYQQILGQGPKLLIQFQNNGVVDDSQLPKDRFSAERLKGVDSTLKIQPAKLEDSAVYLCASSASPGPPWNEQFFGPGTRLTVL.

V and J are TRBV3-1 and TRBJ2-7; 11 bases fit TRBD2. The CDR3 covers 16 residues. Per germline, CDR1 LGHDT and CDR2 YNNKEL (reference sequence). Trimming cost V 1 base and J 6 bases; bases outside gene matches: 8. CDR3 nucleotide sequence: TGTGCCAGCAGCCAAGGAAAGTGTACTAGCGGGAGCGAGCAGTACTTC. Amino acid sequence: CASSQGKCTSGSEQYF.

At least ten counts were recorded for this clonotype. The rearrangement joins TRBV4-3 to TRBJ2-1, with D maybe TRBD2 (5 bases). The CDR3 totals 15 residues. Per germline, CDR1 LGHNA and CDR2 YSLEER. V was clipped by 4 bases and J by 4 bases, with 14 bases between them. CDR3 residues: CASSPGSTAYNEQFF. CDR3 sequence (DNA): TGCGCCAGCAGCCCGGGGTCTACCGCGTACAATGAGCAGTTCTTC.

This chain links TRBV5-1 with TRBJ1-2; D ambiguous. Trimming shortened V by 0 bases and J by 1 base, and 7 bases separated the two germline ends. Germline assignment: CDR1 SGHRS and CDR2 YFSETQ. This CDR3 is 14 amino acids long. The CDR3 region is CASSLVAVNYGYTF. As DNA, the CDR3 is TGCGCCAGCAGCTTGGTCGCCGTTAACTATGGCTACACCTTC.